This TCR beta chain was recorded in a study of radiation and T cells in renal cell carcinoma. The time point is: blood 4 weeks post-SBRT, at nephrectomy. Stated treatment: 15 Gy SBRT to primary tumor, nephrectomy 4 weeks later. The table came from immunoSEQ multiplex PCR; TCRdb's copy has only in-frame clones and leaves some out. This table has roughly 61,000 clones, about 80% appearing once. The CDR3 spans 16 residues. The V gene's germline CDR1 is GTSNPN and CDR2 SVGIG (reference sequence). Trimming cost V 2 bases and J 3 bases; bases outside gene matches: 7. This chain links TRBV30 with TRBJ2-2; 9 bases fit TRBD2. This receptor was taken from a man in his fifties or sixties with renal cell carcinoma. Sequences were derived from blood, sampled from a patient whose treatment included radiotherapy and nephrectomy. The CDR3 protein is CAWSLLAGADTGELFF. In DNA, the CDR3 is TGTGCCTGGAGTCTTTTAGCGGGAGCTGACACCGGGGAGCTGTTTTTT.